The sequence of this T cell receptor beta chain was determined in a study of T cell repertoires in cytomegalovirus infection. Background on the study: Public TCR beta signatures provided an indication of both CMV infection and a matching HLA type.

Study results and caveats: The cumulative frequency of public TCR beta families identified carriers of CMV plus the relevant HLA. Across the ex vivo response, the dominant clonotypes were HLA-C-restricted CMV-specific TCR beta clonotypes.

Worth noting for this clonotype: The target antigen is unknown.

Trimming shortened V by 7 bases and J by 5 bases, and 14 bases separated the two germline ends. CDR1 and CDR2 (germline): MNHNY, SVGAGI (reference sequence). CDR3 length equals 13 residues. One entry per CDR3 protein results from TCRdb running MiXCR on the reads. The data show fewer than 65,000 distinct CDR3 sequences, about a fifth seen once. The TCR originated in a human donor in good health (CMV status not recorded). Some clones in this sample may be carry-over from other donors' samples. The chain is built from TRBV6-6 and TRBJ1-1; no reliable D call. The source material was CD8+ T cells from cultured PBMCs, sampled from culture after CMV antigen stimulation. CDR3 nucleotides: TGTGCCAGCAAGTTTGAAGGGTCGACTGAAGCTTTCTTT. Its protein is CASKFEGSTEAFF.